This T cell receptor beta chain is from a study of shared clonotypes between healthy human individuals (dated by TCRdb to 2020 to 2022). Looking at the study overall: A couple of women and three men aged 18 to 49 years were included in the cohort. Per donor, three plates each were used for CD4 naive and CD4 memory, two for CD8 naive, and one for CD8 memory. To estimate repertoire size and how much clonotype sharing occurs between individuals, the study deeply sequenced the blood TCR repertoires of five healthy adults. To increase sequencing depth and limit assay-specific biases, different laboratories used diverse techniques to prepare libraries and sequence TCR repertoires. Leukapheresis yielded between about 0.8 and 9.5 billion PBMCs per donor.

Results the study describes overall, beyond this receptor: Based on pairwise subsampling, the degree of clonotype sharing among donors was expected to be affected by sequencing depth. The genetic and exposure-history diversity represented was limited by the small number of donors. Sampling was limited to blood, and TCR repertoires in tissue likely differ from TCR repertoires in blood. Higher generation probabilities were observed for clonotypes shared by all four sorted-subset donors than for non-shared clonotypes. Naive subsets generally had larger estimated clonotype richness than memory subsets did. When a handful of donors were compared, the shared fraction of clonotypes was around 5% for naive CD4, approximately 3.5% for naive CD8, 2% to 2.5% for memory CD4, and 0.4% for memory CD8. Incomplete sequencing was indicated by rarefaction of sorted-subset datasets, despite the large sequencing depth.

Its CDR3 holds 15 amino acids, cysteine through phenylalanine. Only the CDR3 part of the read is kept: 45 bases, read in frame from the first base. CDR1 and CDR2 were assigned from the germline V gene as SGHTA and FQGNSA. Cut back by 4 bases and 2 bases, the V and J ends lie 15 bases apart. On this clone itself: What this receptor recognizes is not known. No base quality information exists; no much larger clone differs at one position.

TCR CDR3 regions were amplified from genomic DNA by multiplex PCR using the deep immunoSEQ assay. Extracted genomic DNA from each cell subset was spread evenly across all wells of several immunoSEQ 96-well plates, with each plate serving as a replicate. Each replicate PCR for sorted subsets received about 200 ng genomic DNA, equal to around 32,000 T cell genomes. Purified libraries were quantified with a Qubit 3.0 fluorometer, sized on a Bioanalyzer 2100, and re-quantified with the KAPA Library Quantification kit. Every immunoSEQ 96-well plate was sequenced on a separate single-read 150-cycle Illumina NextSeq 550 flow cell. The original pipeline was this. The immunoSEQ output contained only junctional sequences without quality scores, so filtering could not match that applied to full-length reads. Sequences were annotated with PyIR, a Python wrapper for IgBLAST v1.9, using IMGT germline references to assign V/J genes and CDR3. Reads with weak V/J assignments (E-value above 1e-6), missing CDR3, stop codons, out-of-frame junctions, or ambiguous translated residues were removed. A V3J clonotype was defined by an identical inferred V gene, J gene, and CDR3 amino acid sequence. The percentage overlap between two repertoires was calculated by dividing the number of shared unique clonotypes by the size of the smaller repertoire. Three approaches were used to assess repertoire richness: RTK rarefaction, the Chao1 estimator, and Recon v2.1 estimates of unobserved clonotypes. OLGA was used to compute generation probabilities for all TCRbeta clonotypes that the gDNA method yielded from a few donors. As stored in TCRdb, this immuneACCESS dataset retains in-frame rearrangements with V and J assigned. A fraction of the clones does not appear; measured against another copy, unresolved V genes explain less than half of the discrepancy, and the remainder lacks a known reason. V, J and clone size are those of that table, while D and trimming were read from the DNA. The sample has about 2.3 million clones on record, about nine tenths of them singletons. The top ten constitute 0.37% of the sample.

Healthy HIV-negative adults with no recently reported acute infections or vaccinations were included as donors. Every donor was a Caucasian adult residing in Nashville, Tennessee, USA. CD4+ T cells were enriched through magnetic negative selection, after which naive cells were positively selected on CD45RA and the remaining negative fraction served as the memory subset. Blood was collected by leukapheresis, and PBMCs were isolated by Ficoll-Histopaque density gradient centrifugation and then cryopreserved in liquid nitrogen vapor phase. Analytical flow cytometry was used to check the purity and quantity of every magnetically sorted T cell population. Each sorted fraction had its genomic DNA isolated and then quantified by UV absorbance on a Nanodrop 2000c.

The rearranged segments are TRBV7-2 and TRBJ2-7, with TRBD1 as a weak D call on 6 bases. This TCR was sampled from a man aged 18 to 30 in good health. Some clones in this sample may be carry-over from other donors' samples. Sequencing was performed on naive CD4+ T cells from PBMCs. Taken with the paper, the label for cell subset or site translates to: CD45RA+ positively selected. The DNA reads as follows: TGTGCCAGCAGCTCTGGGTTGGGGGCCACCTACGAGCAGTACTTC. This gives the protein CASSSGLGATYEQYF.